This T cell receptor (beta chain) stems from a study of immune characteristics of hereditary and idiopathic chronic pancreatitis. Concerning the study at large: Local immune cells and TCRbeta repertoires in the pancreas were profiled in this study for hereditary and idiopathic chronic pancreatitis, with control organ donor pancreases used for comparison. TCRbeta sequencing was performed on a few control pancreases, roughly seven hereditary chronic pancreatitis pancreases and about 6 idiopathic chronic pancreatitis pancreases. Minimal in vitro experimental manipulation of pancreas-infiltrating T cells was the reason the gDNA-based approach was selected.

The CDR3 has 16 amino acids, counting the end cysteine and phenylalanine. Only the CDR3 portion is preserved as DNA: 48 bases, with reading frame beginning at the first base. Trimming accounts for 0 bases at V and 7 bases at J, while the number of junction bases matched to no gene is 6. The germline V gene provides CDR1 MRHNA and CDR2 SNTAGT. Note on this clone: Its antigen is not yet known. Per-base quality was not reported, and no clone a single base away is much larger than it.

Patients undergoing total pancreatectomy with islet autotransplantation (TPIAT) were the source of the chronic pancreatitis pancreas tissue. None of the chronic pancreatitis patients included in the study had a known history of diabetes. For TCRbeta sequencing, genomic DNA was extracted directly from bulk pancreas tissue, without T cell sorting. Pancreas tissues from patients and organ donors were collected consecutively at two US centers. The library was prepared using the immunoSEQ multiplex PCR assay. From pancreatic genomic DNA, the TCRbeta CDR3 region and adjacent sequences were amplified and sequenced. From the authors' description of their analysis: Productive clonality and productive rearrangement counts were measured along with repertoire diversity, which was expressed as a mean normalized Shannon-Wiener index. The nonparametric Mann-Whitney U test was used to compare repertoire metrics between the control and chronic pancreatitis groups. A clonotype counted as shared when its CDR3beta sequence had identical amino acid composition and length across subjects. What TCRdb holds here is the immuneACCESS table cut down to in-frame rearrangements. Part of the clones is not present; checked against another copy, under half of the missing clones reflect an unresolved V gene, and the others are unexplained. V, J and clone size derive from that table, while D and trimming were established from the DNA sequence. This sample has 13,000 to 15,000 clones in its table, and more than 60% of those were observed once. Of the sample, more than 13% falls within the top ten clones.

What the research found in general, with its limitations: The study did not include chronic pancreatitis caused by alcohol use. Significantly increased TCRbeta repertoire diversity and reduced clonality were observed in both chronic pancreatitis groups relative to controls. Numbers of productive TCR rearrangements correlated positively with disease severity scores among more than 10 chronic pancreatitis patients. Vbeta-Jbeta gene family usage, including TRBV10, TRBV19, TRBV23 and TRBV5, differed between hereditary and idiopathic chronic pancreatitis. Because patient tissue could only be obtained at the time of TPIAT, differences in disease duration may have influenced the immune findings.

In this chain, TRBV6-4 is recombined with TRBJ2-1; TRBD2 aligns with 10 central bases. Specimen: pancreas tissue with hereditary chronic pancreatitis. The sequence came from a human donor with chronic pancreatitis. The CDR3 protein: CASSDSSAGGGNEQFF. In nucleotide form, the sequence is TGTGCCAGCAGTGACTCTTCAGCGGGAGGGGGGAATGAGCAGTTCTTC.